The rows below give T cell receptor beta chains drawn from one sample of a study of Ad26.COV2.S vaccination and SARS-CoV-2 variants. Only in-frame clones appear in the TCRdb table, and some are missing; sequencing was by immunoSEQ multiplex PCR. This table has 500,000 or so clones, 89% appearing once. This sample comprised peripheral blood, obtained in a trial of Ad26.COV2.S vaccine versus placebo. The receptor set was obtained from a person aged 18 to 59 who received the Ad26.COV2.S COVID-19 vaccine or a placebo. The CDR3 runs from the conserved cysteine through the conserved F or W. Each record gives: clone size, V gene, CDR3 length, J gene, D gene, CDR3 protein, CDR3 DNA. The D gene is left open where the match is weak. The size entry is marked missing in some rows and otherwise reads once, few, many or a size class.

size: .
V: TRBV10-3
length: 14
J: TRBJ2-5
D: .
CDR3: CAISESGARGTQYF
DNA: TGTGCCATCAGTGAGTCGGGGGCGCGGGGGACCCAGTACTTC

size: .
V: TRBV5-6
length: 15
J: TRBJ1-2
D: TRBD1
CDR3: CASSLVGQVNYGYTF
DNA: TGTGCCAGCAGCTTGGTGGGACAGGTTAACTATGGCTACACCTTC

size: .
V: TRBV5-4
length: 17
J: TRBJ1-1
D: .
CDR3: CASTQGSGTWPNTEAFF
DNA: TGTGCCAGCACCCAAGGGTCGGGGACTTGGCCGAACACTGAAGCTTTCTTT

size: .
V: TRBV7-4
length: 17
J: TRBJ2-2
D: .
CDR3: CASSFSRLDENTGELFF
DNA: TGTGCCAGCAGCTTTAGTCGTCTTGACGAAAACACCGGGGAGCTGTTTTTT

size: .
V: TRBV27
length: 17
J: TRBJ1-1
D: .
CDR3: CASTASRPTVGGTEAFF
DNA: TGTGCCAGCACCGCTAGTAGACCTACAGTTGGGGGCACTGAAGCTTTCTTT

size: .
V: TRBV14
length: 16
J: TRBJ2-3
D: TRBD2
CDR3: CASSLPPGGSTDTQYF
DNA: TGTGCCAGCAGCCTGCCGCCGGGGGGGAGCACAGATACGCAGTATTTT

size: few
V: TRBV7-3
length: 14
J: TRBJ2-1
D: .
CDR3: CASSLARDKNEQFF
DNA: TGTGCCAGCAGCTTGGCGCGGGATAAGAATGAGCAGTTCTTC

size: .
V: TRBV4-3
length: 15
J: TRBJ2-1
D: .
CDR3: CASSQDSGSYNEQFF
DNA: TGCGCCAGCAGCCAAGATTCGGGCTCCTACAATGAGCAGTTCTTC

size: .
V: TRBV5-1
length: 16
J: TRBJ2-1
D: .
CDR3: CASSLETGSLYNEQFF
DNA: TGCGCCAGCAGCTTGGAGACCGGTTCGCTCTACAATGAGCAGTTCTTC

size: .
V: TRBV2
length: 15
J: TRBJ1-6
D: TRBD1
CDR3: CATQTGGSLDSPLHF
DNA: TGTGCCACCCAGACAGGGGGCTCTCTGGATTCACCCCTCCACTTT

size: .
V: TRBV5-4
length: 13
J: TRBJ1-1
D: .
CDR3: CASRLQWNTEAFF
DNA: TGTGCCAGCAGGCTACAGTGGAACACTGAAGCTTTCTTT

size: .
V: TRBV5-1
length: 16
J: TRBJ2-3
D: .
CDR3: CASSSLGAGFTDTQYF
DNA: TGCGCCAGCAGCTCCTTGGGGGCAGGCTTCACAGATACGCAGTATTTT

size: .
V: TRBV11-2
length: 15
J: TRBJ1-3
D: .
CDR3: CASSLVPGAMDTIYF
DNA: TGTGCCAGCAGCTTAGTTCCGGGGGCAATGGACACCATATATTTT

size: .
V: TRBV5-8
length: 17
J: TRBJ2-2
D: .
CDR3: CASSLTRQAFNTGELFF
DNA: TGTGCCAGCAGCTTGACTCGACAGGCTTTTAACACCGGGGAGCTGTTTTTT